The present entry profiles one T cell receptor (beta chain) with its context. What it binds is unknown. This sample is drawn from a study of graft-versus-host responses after intestinal transplantation. Study as a whole: Every one of the recipients received anti-thymocyte globulin induction and afterwards took tacrolimus and steroids for around three years.

This CDR3 is 14 amino acids long. The germline V and J ends were trimmed by 4 bases and 3 bases, with 13 bases remaining between them. Germline-derived CDR1 and CDR2 are SGHDT and YYEEEE. Method: immunoSEQ multiplex PCR; TCRdb's copy keeps in-frame clones and lacks some. The table shows some 97,000 clones, with about 90% occurring only once. This chain uses TRBV5-6 with TRBJ1-2; TRBD1 is a possible D gene (6 bases). This TCR came from a human donor who was the organ donor for an intestinal transplant. Sequences were derived from unstimulated CD4+ T cells sorted from spleen or lymph node cells, sampled before transplant. The CDR3 region has the DNA TGTGCCAGCAGCCCGGACAGTAACCACTATGGCTACACCTTC. This gives the protein CASSPDSNHYGYTF.